Sequencing of this T cell receptor beta chain was carried out in a study of a mutant IDH1 vaccine in newly diagnosed glioma. Turning to the study itself: Radiotherapy alone preceded vaccination by 4-6 weeks; alternatively, vaccination started with temozolomide cycles. Most had both radiotherapy and temozolomide beforehand; others had only one.

Only in-frame clones appear in the TCRdb table, and some are missing; sequencing was by immunoSEQ multiplex PCR. This table holds around 49,000 clones, about 77% found once. This clone was seen once. Its antigen remains unknown. The CDR3 extends over 13 amino acids. Deletions cut 3 bases from V and 4 bases from J, with 9 bases between. Germline lookup yields CDR1 SGDLS and CDR2 YYNGEE. Time point indicated: week 5, during vaccination. Vaccination used 300 ug of mutant IDH1 20-mer peptide per dose, with topical imiquimod. This sample comprised PBMCs, obtained from a glioma patient whose treatment included an IDH1 peptide vaccine. This clonotype originated in a man between 45 and 60 years old with glioma. The rearrangement uses TRBV9 and TRBJ2-3, with unresolved D. Here the CDR3 reads CASSAQLADTQYF. CDR3 DNA: TGTGCCAGCAGCGCCCAGTTGGCAGATACGCAGTATTTT.